This T cell receptor (beta chain) was recovered during a study of T cells in Graves' hyperthyroidism and ophthalmopathy. The junction had 3 bases not matched to a gene; V was cut back by 3 bases and J by 0 bases. The CDR3 sequence is 16 residues long. Germline CDR1 and CDR2: KGHSH and LQKENI. From RNA transcripts, TCR beta CDR3 regions were amplified. HTBI primers were used for first-round RT-PCR of the TCR CDR3. One entry per CDR3 protein results from TCRdb running MiXCR on the multiplex PCR reads. The table records hundreds of thousands of distinct CDR3 sequences, about 17% of them present only once. The authors took PBMCs from over 8.5 ml fresh peripheral blood. Broader study findings: Most thyroid clonotypes expanded above 0.001 were also detected in blood.

The table lists this clonotype with a few counts. Its antigen is as yet unknown. The genes are TRBV18 and TRBJ1-2, with 11 bases fitting TRBD1. The TCR sequence derives from a woman in her forties or fifties with Graves' hyperthyroidism that later progressed to Graves' ophthalmopathy. The sequenced sample consisted of blood. The CDR3 sequence: CASSPGQGASNYGYTF. CDR3 in DNA: TGTGCCAGCTCACCCGGACAGGGGGCTTCTAACTATGGCTACACCTTC.